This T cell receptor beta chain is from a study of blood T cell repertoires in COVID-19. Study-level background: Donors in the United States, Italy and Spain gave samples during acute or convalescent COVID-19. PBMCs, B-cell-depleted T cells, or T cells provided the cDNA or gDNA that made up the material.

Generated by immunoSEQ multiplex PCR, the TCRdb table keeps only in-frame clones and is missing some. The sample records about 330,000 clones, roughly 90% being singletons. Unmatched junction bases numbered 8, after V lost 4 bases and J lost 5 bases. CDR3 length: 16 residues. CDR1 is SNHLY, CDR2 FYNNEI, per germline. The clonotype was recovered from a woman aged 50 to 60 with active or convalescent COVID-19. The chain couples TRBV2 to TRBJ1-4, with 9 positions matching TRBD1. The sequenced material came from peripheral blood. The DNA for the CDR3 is TGTGCCAGCAGTGCCGGGACAGGGATGGGGAATGAAAAACTGTTTTTT. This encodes CASSAGTGMGNEKLFF.